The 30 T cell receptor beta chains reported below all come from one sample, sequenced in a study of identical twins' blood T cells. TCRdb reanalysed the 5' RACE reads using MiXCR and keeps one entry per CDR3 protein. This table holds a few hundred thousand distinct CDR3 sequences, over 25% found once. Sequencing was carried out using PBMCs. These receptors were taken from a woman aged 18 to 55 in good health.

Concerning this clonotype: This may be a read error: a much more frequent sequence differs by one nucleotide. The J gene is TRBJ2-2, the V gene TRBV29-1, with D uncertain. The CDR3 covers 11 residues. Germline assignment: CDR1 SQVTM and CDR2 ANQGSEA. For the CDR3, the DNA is TGCAGAGTTAGGAACACCGGGGAGCTGTTTTTT. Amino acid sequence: CRVRNTGELFF.

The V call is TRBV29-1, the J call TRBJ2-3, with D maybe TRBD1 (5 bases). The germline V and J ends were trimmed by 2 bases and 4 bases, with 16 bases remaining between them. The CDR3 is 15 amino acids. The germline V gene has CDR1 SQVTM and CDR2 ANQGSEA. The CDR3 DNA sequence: TGCAGCGTTGAAAGGGTGGGGCAGTTCGCAGATACGCAGTATTTT. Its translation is CSVERVGQFADTQYF.

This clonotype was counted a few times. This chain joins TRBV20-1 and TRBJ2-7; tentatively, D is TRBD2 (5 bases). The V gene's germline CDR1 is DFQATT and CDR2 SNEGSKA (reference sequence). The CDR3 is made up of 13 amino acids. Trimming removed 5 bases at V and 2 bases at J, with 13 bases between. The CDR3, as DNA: TGCAGTGCTCTTCATGGACTTGCCTACGAGCAGTACTTC. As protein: CSALHGLAYEQYF.

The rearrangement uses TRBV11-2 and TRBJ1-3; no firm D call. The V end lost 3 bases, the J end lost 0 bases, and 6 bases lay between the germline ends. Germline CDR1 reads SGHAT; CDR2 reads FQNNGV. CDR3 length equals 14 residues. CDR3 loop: CASSFLGSGNTIYF. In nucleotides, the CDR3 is TGTGCCAGCAGCTTTCTCGGCTCTGGAAACACCATATATTTT.

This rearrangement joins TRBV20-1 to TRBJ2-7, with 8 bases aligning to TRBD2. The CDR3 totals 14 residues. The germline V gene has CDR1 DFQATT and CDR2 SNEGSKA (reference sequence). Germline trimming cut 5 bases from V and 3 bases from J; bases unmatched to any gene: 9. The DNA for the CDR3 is TGCAGTGCTGTGATAAGCGGGGGAATCTACGAGCAGTACTTC. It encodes CSAVISGGIYEQYF.

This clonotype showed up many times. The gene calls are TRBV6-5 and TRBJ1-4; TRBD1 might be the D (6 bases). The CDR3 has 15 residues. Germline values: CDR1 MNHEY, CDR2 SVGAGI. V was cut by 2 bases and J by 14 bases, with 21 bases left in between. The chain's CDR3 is CASSYGTTRASLLFF. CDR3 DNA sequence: TGTGCCAGCAGTTACGGGACAACAAGAGCCAGTTTGCTGTTTTTT.

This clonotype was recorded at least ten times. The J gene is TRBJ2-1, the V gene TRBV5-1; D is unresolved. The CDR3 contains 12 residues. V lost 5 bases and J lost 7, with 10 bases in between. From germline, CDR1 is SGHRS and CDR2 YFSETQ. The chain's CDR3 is CASSSLGNEQFF. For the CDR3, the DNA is TGCGCCAGCAGTTCCCTCGGGAATGAGCAGTTCTTC. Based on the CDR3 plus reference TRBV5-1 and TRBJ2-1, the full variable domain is KAGVTQTPRYLIKTRGQQVTLSCSPISGHRSVSWYQQTPGQGLQFLFEYFSETQRNKGNFPGRFSGRQFSNSRSEMNVSTLELGDSALYLCASSSLGNEQFFGPGTRLTVL.

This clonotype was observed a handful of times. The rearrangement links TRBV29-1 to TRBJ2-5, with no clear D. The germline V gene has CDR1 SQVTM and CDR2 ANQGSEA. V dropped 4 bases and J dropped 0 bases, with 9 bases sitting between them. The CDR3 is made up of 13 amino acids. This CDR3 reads CSVGALYQETQYF. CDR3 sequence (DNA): TGCAGCGTTGGTGCCCTGTACCAAGAGACCCAGTACTTC.

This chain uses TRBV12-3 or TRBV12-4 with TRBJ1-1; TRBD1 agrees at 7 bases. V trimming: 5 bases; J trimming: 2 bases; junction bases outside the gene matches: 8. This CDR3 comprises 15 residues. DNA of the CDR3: TGTGCCAGCAGTCCAAGGACAGGTTTTAACACTGAAGCTTTCTTT. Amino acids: CASSPRTGFNTEAFF.

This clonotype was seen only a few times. CDR3 loop: CSARDWPGELFF. DNA of the CDR3: TGCAGTGCTAGAGATTGGCCCGGGGAGCTGTTTTTT. The chain employs TRBV20-1 and TRBJ2-2; D unresolved. The CDR3 is made up of 12 amino acids. Germline V gene data show CDR1 as DFQATT and CDR2 as SNEGSKA (reference sequence). V dropped 0 bases and J dropped 6 bases, with 5 bases sitting between them.

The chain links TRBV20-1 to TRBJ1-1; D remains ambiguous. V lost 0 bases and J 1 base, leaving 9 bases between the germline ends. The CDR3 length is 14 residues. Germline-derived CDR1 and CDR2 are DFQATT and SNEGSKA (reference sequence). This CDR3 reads CSARERAPNTEAFF. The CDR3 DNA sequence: TGCAGTGCTAGAGAACGGGCCCCGAACACTGAAGCTTTCTTT.

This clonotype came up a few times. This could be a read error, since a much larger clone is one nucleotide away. CDR3 in amino acids: CTIRQGENSPLHF. In nucleotides, the CDR3 is TGTACCATCAGGCAGGGGGAAAACTCACCCCTCCACTTT. J is TRBJ1-6 and V is TRBV10-3; 7 nucleotides line up with TRBD1. In germline, CDR1 is ENHRY, CDR2 SYGVKD. CDR3 length equals 13 residues.

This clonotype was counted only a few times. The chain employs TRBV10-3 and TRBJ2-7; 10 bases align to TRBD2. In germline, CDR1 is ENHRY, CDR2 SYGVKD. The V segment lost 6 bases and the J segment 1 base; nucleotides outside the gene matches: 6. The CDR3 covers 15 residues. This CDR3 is CAISAGLAASYEQYF. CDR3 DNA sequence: TGTGCCATCAGCGCTGGACTAGCGGCTTCCTACGAGCAGTACTTC.

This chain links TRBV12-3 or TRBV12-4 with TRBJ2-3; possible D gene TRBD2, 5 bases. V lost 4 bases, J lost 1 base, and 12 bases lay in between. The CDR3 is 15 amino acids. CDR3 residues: CASSYDYRGTDTQYF. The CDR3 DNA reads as TGTGCCAGCAGTTACGACTATCGGGGCACAGATACGCAGTATTTT.

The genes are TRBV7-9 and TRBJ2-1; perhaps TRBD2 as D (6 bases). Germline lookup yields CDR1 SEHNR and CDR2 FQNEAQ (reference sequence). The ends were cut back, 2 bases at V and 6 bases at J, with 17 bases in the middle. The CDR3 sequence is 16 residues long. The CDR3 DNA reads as TGTGCCAGCAGCTTAACTCGAGGGTCGGGGGTCAATGAGCAGTTCTTC. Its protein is CASSLTRGSGVNEQFF.

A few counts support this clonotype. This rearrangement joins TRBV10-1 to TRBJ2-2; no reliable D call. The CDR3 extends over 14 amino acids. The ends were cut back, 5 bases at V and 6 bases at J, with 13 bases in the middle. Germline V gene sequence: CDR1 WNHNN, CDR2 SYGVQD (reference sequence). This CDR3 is CASSRSRGPGELFF. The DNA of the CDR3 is TGCGCCAGCAGTCGATCGAGAGGTCCCGGGGAGCTGTTTTTT.

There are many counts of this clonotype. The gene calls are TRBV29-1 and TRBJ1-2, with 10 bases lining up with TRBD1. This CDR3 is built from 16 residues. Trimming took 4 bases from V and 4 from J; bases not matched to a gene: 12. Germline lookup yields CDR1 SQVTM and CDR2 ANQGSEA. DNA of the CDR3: TGCAGCGTTGGTACCGGGACAGGGGACTCTCGCTATGGCTACACCTTC. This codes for CSVGTGTGDSRYGYTF.

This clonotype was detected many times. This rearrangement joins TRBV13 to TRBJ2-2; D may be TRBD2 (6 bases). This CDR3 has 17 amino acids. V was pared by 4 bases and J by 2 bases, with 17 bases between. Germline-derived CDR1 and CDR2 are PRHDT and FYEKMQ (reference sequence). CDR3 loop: CASSSLQIAVNTGELFF. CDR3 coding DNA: TGTGCCAGCAGCTCGCTCCAAATAGCGGTTAACACCGGGGAGCTGTTTTTT.

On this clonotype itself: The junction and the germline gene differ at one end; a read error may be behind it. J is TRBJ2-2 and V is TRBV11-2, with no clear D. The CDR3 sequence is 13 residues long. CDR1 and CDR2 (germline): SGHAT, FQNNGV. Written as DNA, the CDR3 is TGTTCCAGCAAATCGCAGAACACCGGGGAGCTGTTTTTT. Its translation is CSSKSQNTGELFF.

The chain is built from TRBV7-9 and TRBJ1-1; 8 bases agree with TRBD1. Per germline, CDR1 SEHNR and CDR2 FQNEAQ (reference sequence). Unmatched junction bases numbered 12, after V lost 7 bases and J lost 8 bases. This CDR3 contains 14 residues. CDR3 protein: CASTSRDRGLEAFF. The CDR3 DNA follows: TGTGCCAGCACCTCGCGAGACAGGGGATTAGAAGCTTTCTTT. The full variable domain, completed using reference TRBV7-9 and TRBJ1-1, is DTGVSQNPRHKITKRGQNVTFRCDPISEHNRLYWYRQTLGQGPEFLTYFQNEAQLEKSRLLSDRFSAERPKGSFSTLEIQRTEQGDSAMYLCASTSRDRGLEAFFGQGTRLTVV.

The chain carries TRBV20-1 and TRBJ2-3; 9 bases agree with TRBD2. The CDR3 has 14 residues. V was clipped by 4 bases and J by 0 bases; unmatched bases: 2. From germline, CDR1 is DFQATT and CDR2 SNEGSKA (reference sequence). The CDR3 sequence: CSATLAGSTDTQYF. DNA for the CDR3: TGCAGTGCTACCCTAGCGGGAAGCACAGATACGCAGTATTTT.

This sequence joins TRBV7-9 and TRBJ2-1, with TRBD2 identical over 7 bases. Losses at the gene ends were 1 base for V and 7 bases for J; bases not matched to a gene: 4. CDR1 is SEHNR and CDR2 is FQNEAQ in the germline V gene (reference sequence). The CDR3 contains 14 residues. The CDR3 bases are TGTGCCAGCAGCTTAGAGGCGGGAGTAAATGAGCAGTTCTTC. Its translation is CASSLEAGVNEQFF.

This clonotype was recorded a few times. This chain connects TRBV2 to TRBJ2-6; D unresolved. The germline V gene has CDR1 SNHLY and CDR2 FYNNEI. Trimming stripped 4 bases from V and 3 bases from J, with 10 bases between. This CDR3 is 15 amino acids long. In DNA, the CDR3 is TGTGCCAGCAGTGCTCCGGTAGGTGGGGCCAACGTCCTGACTTTC. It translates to CASSAPVGGANVLTF.

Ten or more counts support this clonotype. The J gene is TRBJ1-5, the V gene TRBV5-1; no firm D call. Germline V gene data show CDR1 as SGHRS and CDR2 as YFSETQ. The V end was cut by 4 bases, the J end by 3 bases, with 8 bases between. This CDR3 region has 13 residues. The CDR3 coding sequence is TGCGCCAGCAGCCTCACAGTCAATCAGCCCCAGCATTTT. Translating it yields CASSLTVNQPQHF.

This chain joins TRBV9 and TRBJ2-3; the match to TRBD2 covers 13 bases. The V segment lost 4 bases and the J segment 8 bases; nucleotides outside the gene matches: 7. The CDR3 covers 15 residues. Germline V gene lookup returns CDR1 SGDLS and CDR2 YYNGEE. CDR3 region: CASSPWTSGGGTQYF. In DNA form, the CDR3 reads TGTGCCAGCAGCCCTTGGACTAGCGGGGGAGGTACGCAGTATTTT.

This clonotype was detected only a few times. CDR3 nucleotides: TGTGCCAGCAGTGAGAGCGGGAGTAGGCCAGATACGCAGTATTTT. It encodes CASSESGSRPDTQYF. V is TRBV9 and J is TRBJ2-3; 8 bases fit TRBD2. The CDR3 runs to 15 residues. After removal of 5 bases from V and 4 bases from J, the junction contained 9 bases not matched to a gene. CDR1 and CDR2 (germline): SGDLS, YYNGEE.

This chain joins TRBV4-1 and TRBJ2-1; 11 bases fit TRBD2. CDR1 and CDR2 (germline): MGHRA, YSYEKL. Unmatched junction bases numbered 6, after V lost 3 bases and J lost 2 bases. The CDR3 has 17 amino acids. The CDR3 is CASSHPLAGGTYNEQFF. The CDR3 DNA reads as TGCGCCAGCAGCCACCCTCTAGCGGGAGGAACCTACAATGAGCAGTTCTTC.

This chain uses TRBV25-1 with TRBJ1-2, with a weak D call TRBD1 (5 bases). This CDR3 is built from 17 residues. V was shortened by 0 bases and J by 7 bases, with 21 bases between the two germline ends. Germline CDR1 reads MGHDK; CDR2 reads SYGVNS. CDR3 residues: CASSEYSAGHPLVGYTF. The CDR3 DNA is TGTGCCAGCAGTGAATATTCAGCCGGACACCCCCTGGTTGGCTACACCTTC.

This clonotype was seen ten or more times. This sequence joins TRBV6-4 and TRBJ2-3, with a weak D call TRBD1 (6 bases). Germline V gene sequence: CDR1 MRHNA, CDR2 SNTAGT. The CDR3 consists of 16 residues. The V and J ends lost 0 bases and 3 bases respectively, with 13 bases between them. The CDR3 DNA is TGTGCCAGCAGTGACTCGAGTGGGGGCGGTACAGATACGCAGTATTTT. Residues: CASSDSSGGGTDTQYF.

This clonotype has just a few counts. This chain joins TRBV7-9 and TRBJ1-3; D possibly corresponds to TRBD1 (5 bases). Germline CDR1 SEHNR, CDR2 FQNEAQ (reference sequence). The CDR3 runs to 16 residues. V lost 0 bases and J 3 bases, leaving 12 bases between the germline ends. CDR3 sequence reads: CASSLALPGVGNTIYF. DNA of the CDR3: TGTGCCAGCAGCTTAGCGCTCCCGGGGGTTGGAAACACCATATATTTT. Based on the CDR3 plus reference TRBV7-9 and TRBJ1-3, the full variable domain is DTGVSQNPRHKITKRGQNVTFRCDPISEHNRLYWYRQTLGQGPEFLTYFQNEAQLEKSRLLSDRFSAERPKGSFSTLEIQRTEQGDSAMYLCASSLALPGVGNTIYFGEGSWLTVV.